These 22 T cell receptor beta chains share one sample of origin, sequenced in a study of Ad26.COV2.S vaccination and SARS-CoV-2 variants. Sequencing used immunoSEQ multiplex PCR; TCRdb keeps in-frame clones, though not all of them. The sample yields about 440,000 clones, approximately 90% seen once. The treatment was: 19 received Ad26.COV2.S at low or high dose, single or two shots; roughly five received placebo; per-sample allocation not given. Vaccine and placebo recipients were sampled on day 63 after the first injection. The material was peripheral blood, obtained in a trial of Ad26.COV2.S vaccine versus placebo. The receptors shown here come from a person between 18 and 60 years old who received the Ad26.COV2.S COVID-19 vaccine or a placebo.

The rearrangement links TRBV29-1 to TRBJ1-4; D not resolved. The germline CDR1 and CDR2 sequences are SQVTM and ANQGSEA. V lost 4 bases to trimming and J lost 12 bases, with 12 bases between them. This CDR3 has 11 amino acids. CDR3 sequence: CSVGTYGELFF. The CDR3 DNA is TGCAGCGTTGGTACATATGGGGAACTGTTTTTT.

The chain is built from TRBV19 and TRBJ2-7; unclear D gene. The germline CDR1 and CDR2 sequences are LNHDA and SQIVND (reference sequence). The CDR3 runs 13 residues. Trimming cost V 4 bases and J 0 bases, with 7 bases left between them. CDR3: CASSSQASYEQYF. The CDR3 DNA follows: TGTGCCAGTAGTAGCCAGGCCTCCTACGAGCAGTACTTC.

There are a few counts of this clone. The rearrangement joins TRBV5-1 to TRBJ2-7; D unclear. V was clipped by 3 bases and J by 6 bases, with 13 bases between them. Per germline, CDR1 SGHRS and CDR2 YFSETQ. The CDR3 has 13 residues. CDR3: CASSSRLESEQYF. CDR3 nucleotide sequence: TGCGCCAGCAGCTCCCGCCTGGAAAGCGAGCAGTACTTC.

This chain links TRBV5-6 with TRBJ2-7, with TRBD1 identical over 9 bases. The CDR3 length is 17 residues. Germline lookup yields CDR1 SGHDT and CDR2 YYEEEE. The ends lost 3 bases at V and 0 bases at J; junction bases unmatched: 10. The CDR3 coding sequence is TGTGCCAGCAGCTACAGGGGGCTACAACTGAGCTCCTACGAGCAGTACTTC. Amino acids: CASSYRGLQLSSYEQYF.

This clone was observed a handful of times. The rearrangement links TRBV10-2 to TRBJ2-2; D ambiguous. The CDR3 loop spans 12 amino acids. Germline CDR1 and CDR2: WSHSY and SAAADI. Trimming took 6 bases from V and 10 from J, leaving 12 bases between them. The CDR3 here is CASRDPSKELFF. DNA for the CDR3: TGCGCCAGCAGGGACCCCTCGAAGGAGCTGTTTTTT.

This chain links TRBV4-3 with TRBJ2-2; TRBD2 matches 11 bases. J gave up 4 bases and V 0 bases, and 4 bases lay outside the gene matches. Germline V gene sequence: CDR1 LGHNA, CDR2 YSLEER. The CDR3 has 17 residues. The DNA of the CDR3 is TGCGCCAGCAGCCAAGATCCTAGCGGGAGGTCCACCGGGGAGCTGTTTTTT. Its protein product is CASSQDPSGRSTGELFF.

V usage is TRBV6-5 and J usage is TRBJ1-5, with D unclear. Germline CDR1 reads MNHEY; CDR2 reads SVGAGI. The CDR3 is 13 residues long. V was trimmed by 8 bases and J by 2 bases, leaving 10 bases between them. CDR3 bases: TGTGCCAGCGGTCGGGGAGGCAATCAGCCCCAGCATTTT. Its protein product is CASGRGGNQPQHF.

This clone was seen more than once but under ten times. This sequence joins TRBV30 and TRBJ1-2, with 7 bases fitting TRBD1. V gave up 5 bases and J gave up 8 bases; unmatched junction bases: 8. The CDR3 sequence is 12 residues long. The germline V gene encodes CDR1 GTSNPN and CDR2 SVGIG (reference sequence). The CDR3 loop is CAWADREIGYTF. CDR3 DNA: TGTGCCTGGGCTGACAGGGAGATCGGCTACACCTTC.

This rearrangement joins TRBV7-3 to TRBJ2-2; 7 bases are a match to TRBD2. Germline lookup yields CDR1 SGHTA and CDR2 FQGTGA. V shed 5 bases and J 7 bases; nucleotides not matched to a gene: 10. This CDR3 has 15 residues. The CDR3: CASSPGRREIGELFF. Here the CDR3 DNA reads TGTGCCAGCAGCCCCGGGCGGCGGGAGATCGGGGAGCTGTTTTTT.

The chain carries TRBV28 and TRBJ1-1; weak D call: TRBD1 (6 bases). This CDR3 contains 14 residues. The germline V gene encodes CDR1 MDHEN and CDR2 SYDVKM. V was shortened by 5 bases and J by 2 bases, with 12 bases between the two germline ends. DNA of the CDR3: TGTGCCAGCAGTATACAGGGTTACAACACTGAAGCTTTCTTT. It translates to CASSIQGYNTEAFF.

The chain recombines TRBV9 with TRBJ1-1; unclear D gene. This CDR3 has 16 residues. Trimming left V 1 base short and J 0 bases short, with 13 bases between. CDR1 and CDR2 (germline): SGDLS, YYNGEE. The CDR3 DNA follows: TGTGCCAGCAGCGTATCGGGATTGAGTATGAACACTGAAGCTTTCTTT. This codes for CASSVSGLSMNTEAFF.

The CDR3 reads CASSPITGQGNYGYTF. The CDR3 DNA reads TGTGCCAGCTCGCCCATTACCGGACAGGGAAACTATGGCTACACCTTC. The V and J genes are TRBV18 and TRBJ1-2, with TRBD1 matching 8 bases. This CDR3 has 16 amino acids. Germline V CDR1 and CDR2: KGHSH, LQKENI. V lost 6 bases to trimming and J lost 2 bases; unmatched junction nucleotides: 11.

This rearrangement joins TRBV18 to TRBJ1-3; no clear D gene. Germline V CDR1 and CDR2: KGHSH, LQKENI. V lost 5 bases to trimming and J lost 4 bases, with 12 bases between them. The CDR3 covers 14 residues. CDR3 DNA sequence: TGTGCCAGCTCAACGACCATAACCGGAAACACCATATATTTT. It translates to CASSTTITGNTIYF.

The V call is TRBV27, the J call TRBJ2-6; D call uncertain. The V and J ends lost 5 bases and 0 bases respectively, with 8 bases between them. This CDR3 spans 15 amino acids. Per germline, CDR1 MNHEY and CDR2 SMNVEV (reference sequence). CDR3 loop: CASSMSGSGANVLTF. The CDR3 DNA reads TGTGCCAGCAGTATGTCCGGCTCTGGGGCCAACGTCCTGACTTTC.

The V call is TRBV19, the J call TRBJ2-6, with 9 bases lining up with TRBD1. Germline V lookup: CDR1 LNHDA, CDR2 SQIVND (reference sequence). Unmatched junction bases numbered 13, after V lost 6 bases and J lost 4 bases. The CDR3 is 18 residues long. The CDR3 DNA reads TGTGCCAGTAGCGGGCCCCGACAGGGGGGGTCCGGGGCCAACGTCCTGACTTTC. Translating it yields CASSGPRQGGSGANVLTF.

This chain uses TRBV6-5 with TRBJ1-1, with D tentatively TRBD1 (6 bases). Trimming took 2 bases from V and 4 from J, leaving 14 bases between them. The CDR3 totals 15 residues. Germline CDR1 and CDR2: MNHEY and SVGAGI. The CDR3 here is CASSYLEQGPTEAFF. DNA for the CDR3: TGTGCCAGCAGTTACCTAGAACAGGGACCCACTGAAGCTTTCTTT.

The rearrangement uses TRBV5-5 and TRBJ2-7; 9 bases agree with TRBD1. The trim removed 2 bases at V and 8 bases at J, leaving 11 bases unmatched. CDR3 length: 15 residues. Germline assignment: CDR1 SGHKS and CDR2 YYEKEE (reference sequence). The CDR3 coding sequence is TGTGCCAGCAGCTTATCCGGCGACAGGGGGGTCAAGCAGTACTTC. It encodes CASSLSGDRGVKQYF.

This chain uses TRBV18 with TRBJ1-6, with a tentative D call TRBD1 (5 bases). Germline CDR1 is KGHSH and CDR2 is LQKENI. Trimming shortened V by 4 bases and J by 10 bases, and 14 bases separated the two germline ends. The CDR3 loop spans 14 amino acids. CDR3: CASSLRDALSPLHF. CDR3 in DNA: TGTGCCAGCTCACTCCGGGACGCGCTGTCACCCCTCCACTTT.

This clone was detected once. The chain combines TRBV27 with TRBJ1-2; D unclear. V lost 7 bases and J lost 6, with 18 bases in between. The CDR3 length is 14 residues. The germline gives CDR1 MNHEY, CDR2 SMNVEV (reference sequence). CDR3 sequence (DNA): TGTGCCAGCAAAGAAACCCGATCGGCGAATGGCTACACCTTC. Protein: CASKETRSANGYTF.

The chain links TRBV27 to TRBJ2-1; D is unclear. Deletions cut 6 bases from V and 5 bases from J, with 17 bases between. The CDR3 covers 15 residues. Germline V gene sequence: CDR1 MNHEY, CDR2 SMNVEV (reference sequence). This CDR3 reads CASRRSWLSNNEQFF. As DNA, the CDR3 is TGTGCCAGCAGAAGGAGTTGGCTATCTAACAATGAGCAGTTCTTC.

V is TRBV7-2 and J is TRBJ1-5; D call uncertain. Trimming removed 5 bases at V and 7 bases at J, with 18 bases between. The CDR3 sequence is 15 residues long. Germline V gives CDR1 SGHTA, CDR2 FQGNSA. DNA of the CDR3: TGTGCCAGCAGCCCCCGGACCGGGCCTGGGCAGCCCCAGCATTTT. Translating gives CASSPRTGPGQPQHF.

The chain employs TRBV27 and TRBJ1-4, with a possible D match to TRBD1 (5 bases). The CDR3 is 14 residues long. Trimming removed 3 bases at V and 10 bases at J, with 15 bases between. Germline loops: CDR1 MNHEY, CDR2 SMNVEV (reference sequence). The DNA of the CDR3 is TGTGCCAGCAGTTTTTCCGGGCAAAGGGGAAAACTGTTTTTT. Translated, it gives CASSFSGQRGKLFF.